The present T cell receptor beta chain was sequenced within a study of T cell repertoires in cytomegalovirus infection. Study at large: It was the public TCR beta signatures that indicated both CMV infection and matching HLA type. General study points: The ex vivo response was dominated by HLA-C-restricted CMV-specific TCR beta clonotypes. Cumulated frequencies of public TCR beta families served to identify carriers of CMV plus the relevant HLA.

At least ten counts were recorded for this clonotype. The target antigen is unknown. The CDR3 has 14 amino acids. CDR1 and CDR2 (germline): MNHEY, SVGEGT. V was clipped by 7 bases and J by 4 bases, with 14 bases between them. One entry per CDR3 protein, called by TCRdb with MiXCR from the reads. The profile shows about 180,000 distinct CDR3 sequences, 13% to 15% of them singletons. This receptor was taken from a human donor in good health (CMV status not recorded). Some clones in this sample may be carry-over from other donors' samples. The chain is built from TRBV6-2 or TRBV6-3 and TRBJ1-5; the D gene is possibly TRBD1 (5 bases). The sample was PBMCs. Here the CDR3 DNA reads TGTGCCAGCAAGACGGGACGCTTTAATCAGCCCCAGCATTTT. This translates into CASKTGRFNQPQHF.